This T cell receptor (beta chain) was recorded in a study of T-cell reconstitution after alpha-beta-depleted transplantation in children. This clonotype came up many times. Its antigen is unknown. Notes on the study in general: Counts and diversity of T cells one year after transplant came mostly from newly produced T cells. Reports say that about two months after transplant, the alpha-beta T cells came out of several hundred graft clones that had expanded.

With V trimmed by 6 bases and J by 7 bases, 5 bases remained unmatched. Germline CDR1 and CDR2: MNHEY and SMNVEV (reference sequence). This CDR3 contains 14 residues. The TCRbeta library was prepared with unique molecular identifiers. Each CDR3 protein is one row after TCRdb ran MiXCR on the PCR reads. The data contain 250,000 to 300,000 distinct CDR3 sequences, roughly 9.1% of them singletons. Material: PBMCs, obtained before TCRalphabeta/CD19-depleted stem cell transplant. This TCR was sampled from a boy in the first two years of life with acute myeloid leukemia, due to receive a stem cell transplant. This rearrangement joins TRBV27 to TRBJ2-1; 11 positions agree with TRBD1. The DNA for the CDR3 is TGTGCCAGCAGCACCGGGACAGGGGGGAATGAGCAGTTCTTC. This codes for CASSTGTGGNEQFF.